Listed below are T cell receptor beta chains from one sample, sequenced in a study of T and B cells in COVID-19 patients. TCRdb reprocessed the multiplex PCR reads via MiXCR and lists one record per CDR3 protein. The sample includes several thousand distinct CDR3 sequences, around 31% of them seen just once. Sequencing was performed on blood. These receptors all stem from a human donor with active COVID-19. Each CDR3 is given with its conserved first and last residue. D genes are given only for firm matches. Size values are once, few and many counts, or a class for expanded clones, and some rows have none.

V gene	J gene	clone size	D gene	CDR3 DNA	CDR3 protein
TRBV6-1	TRBJ2-2	.	TRBD1	TGTGCCAGCACTTTTGGGGGACAGACGAACACCGGGGAGCTGTTTTTT	CASTFGGQTNTGELFF
TRBV19	TRBJ1-5	few	.	TGTGCCAGTTCACAACAGGGTGGCGGCAATCAGCCCCAGCATTTT	CASSQQGGGNQPQHF
TRBV5-1	TRBJ2-3	few	.	TGCGCCAGCAGCTTGCCTGCTGAATTAGATACGCAGTATTTT	CASSLPAELDTQYF
TRBV7-9	TRBJ2-7	.	.	TGTGCCAGCAGCTTAGACAGGGGCGGGGACGAGCAGTACTTC	CASSLDRGGDEQYF
TRBV5-5	TRBJ1-5	.	.	TGTGCCAGCAGCCTGCCGGGACCGAGACAGCCCCAGCATTTT	CASSLPGPRQPQHF
TRBV19	TRBJ2-2	medium-sized	TRBD1	TGTGCCAGTAACTCGGACAGGGACAACACCGGGGAGCTGTTTTTT	CASNSDRDNTGELFF
TRBV5-6	TRBJ2-5	few	TRBD2	TGTGCCAGCAGCTTTATGGTAGCGGGGGGCCTAGGAGGTGAGACCCAGTACTTC	CASSFMVAGGLGGETQYF
TRBV29-1	TRBJ2-5	few	TRBD1	TGCAGCGTTGAAATCGCGGACAGGGGGTTCCAAGAGACCCAGTACTTC	CSVEIADRGFQETQYF
TRBV5-4	TRBJ1-2	once	TRBD1	TGTGCCAGCAGCGGGGGGACAGGGAATGGCTACACCTTC	CASSGGTGNGYTF
TRBV5-5	TRBJ2-2	.	.	TGTGCCAGCAGCTTCCCCAATCAGGGGACCGGGGAGCTGTTTTTT	CASSFPNQGTGELFF
TRBV19	TRBJ1-2	medium-sized	.	TGTGCCAGCGGCGGTGCGTCTATCAATGGCTACACCTTC	CASGGASINGYTF
TRBV5-6	TRBJ2-7	few	.	TGTGCCAGCAGCTTGGGCTACCCCTATAACGAGCAGTACTTC	CASSLGYPYNEQYF
TRBV7-2	TRBJ1-4	once	TRBD1	TGTGCCAGCAGCCGAAATGCGCAGGGGGCCACTAATGAAAAACTGTTTTTT	CASSRNAQGATNEKLFF
TRBV5-1	TRBJ2-1	.	TRBD2	TGCGCCAGCAGCCTTTTCCGGGGGGTGGGAGAGCAGTTCTTC	CASSLFRGVGEQFF
TRBV12-3/TRBV12-4	TRBJ1-4	.	TRBD1	TGTGCCAGCAGTTTAAGACAGGGTCATAATGAAAAACTGTTTTTT	CASSLRQGHNEKLFF
TRBV6-1	TRBJ1-6	few	.	TGTGCCAGCAGTTTAAAGCCCGGACCTTATTCACCCCTCCACTTT	CASSLKPGPYSPLHF
TRBV6-2/TRBV6-3	TRBJ1-6	.	TRBD1	TGTGCCAGCAGGAAGGACAGGGGAGTGCATTCACCCCTCCACTTT	CASRKDRGVHSPLHF
TRBV12-3/TRBV12-4	TRBJ2-7	few	TRBD1	TGTGCCAGCAGTTACAGGGGGCTCTCCTACGAGCAGTACTTC	CASSYRGLSYEQYF
TRBV6-2/TRBV6-3	TRBJ2-1	.	.	TGTGCCAGCAGATTCGGGACTTCCTCCTACAATGAGCAGTTCTTC	CASRFGTSSYNEQFF
TRBV19	TRBJ2-1	medium-sized	.	TGTGCCAGTAGTATACTTCCCGGAGGGAATGAGCAGTTCTTC	CASSILPGGNEQFF
TRBV4-3	TRBJ2-1	.	TRBD2	TGCGCCAGCAGCCAAGATGGACTTAGCGGGGAGCAGTTCTTC	CASSQDGLSGEQFF
TRBV12-3/TRBV12-4	TRBJ1-2	.	.	TGTGCCAGCAGTTTGGTGGGGGAATATAGTGGCTACACCTTC	CASSLVGEYSGYTF
TRBV20-1	TRBJ2-5	.	.	TGCAGTGCTAGAGGGGAGGAGACCCAGTACTTC	CSARGEETQYF
TRBV18	TRBJ2-6	.	.	TGTGCCAGCTCACCCATCTCTGGGGCCAACGTCCTGACTTTC	CASSPISGANVLTF
TRBV5-4	TRBJ1-1	.	.	TGTGCCAGCAGCTTGACCAGTACTGAAGCTTTCTTT	CASSLTSTEAFF
TRBV20-1	TRBJ2-1	.	.	TGCAGTGCTAGAGGCCGGGGGTTATCCTACAATGAGCAGTTCTTC	CSARGRGLSYNEQFF
TRBV7-2	TRBJ2-4	.	.	TGTGCCAGCAGCTCCCGCTGGGCCGGGGACATTCAGTACTTC	CASSSRWAGDIQYF
TRBV13	TRBJ2-5	medium-sized	TRBD2	TGTGCCAGCAGCCCCGGGACTAGCGGCCAAGAGACCCAGTACTTC	CASSPGTSGQETQYF
TRBV5-1	TRBJ2-2	few	.	TGCGCCAGCAGCTTTGGGAACACCGGGGAGCTGTTTTTT	CASSFGNTGELFF
TRBV7-3	TRBJ1-2	.	.	TGTGCCAGCAGCTTAACGACACTCGATGGCTACACCTTC	CASSLTTLDGYTF
TRBV15	TRBJ1-2	medium-sized	.	TGTGCCACCAGCAGAGTCAGCAACTATGGCTACACCTTC	CATSRVSNYGYTF
TRBV10-3	TRBJ2-7	.	.	TGTGCCATCAGTCCCGGCTACGAGCAGTACTTC	CAISPGYEQYF
TRBV6-2/TRBV6-3	TRBJ1-6	.	TRBD1	TGTGCCAGCACCCAAAGAGGACAGGGGAATAATTCACCCCTCCACTTT	CASTQRGQGNNSPLHF
TRBV6-5	TRBJ2-2	medium-sized	.	TGTGCCAGTAATCGATTCAGCGGGGAGCTGTTTTTT	CASNRFSGELFF
TRBV7-2	TRBJ2-3	few	TRBD2	TGTGCCAGCAGTTCGGGACTAGCGGGGGGGCAAACAGATACGCAGTATTTT	CASSSGLAGGQTDTQYF
TRBV5-1	TRBJ2-7	.	TRBD2	TGCGCCAGCAGCTTGGGTGGTAGCGGGGGGTTCTACGAGCAGTACTTC	CASSLGGSGGFYEQYF
TRBV6-1	TRBJ2-4	few	TRBD1	TGTGCCAGCAGGCGCCGGGACAGGGGGAACATTCAGTACTTC	CASRRRDRGNIQYF
TRBV12-3/TRBV12-4	TRBJ2-1	few	.	TGTGCCAGCACCAGGGGCCCTTATAACTACAATGAGCAGTTCTTC	CASTRGPYNYNEQFF
TRBV20-1	TRBJ1-1	.	.	TGCAGTGCTAGACAGGGCGGGCAAGGAGCTTTCTTT	CSARQGGQGAFF
TRBV11-2	TRBJ2-7	.	TRBD1	TGTGCCAGCAGCCAGGGGACAGGGGGCCTCGAGCAGTACTTC	CASSQGTGGLEQYF
TRBV5-6	TRBJ2-5	medium-sized	TRBD2	TGTGCCAGCAGCTTAGGGACTAGGCGGGTAGGGGAGACCCAGTACTTC	CASSLGTRRVGETQYF
TRBV5-4	TRBJ2-1	medium-sized	TRBD2	TGTGCCAGCAGTCATGAAGCGGGGGGACTCTACAATGAGCAGTTCTTC	CASSHEAGGLYNEQFF
TRBV5-4	TRBJ2-3	few	.	TGTGCCAGCAGCTTGATGGGACCCTCAGCGAATACGCAGTATTTT	CASSLMGPSANTQYF